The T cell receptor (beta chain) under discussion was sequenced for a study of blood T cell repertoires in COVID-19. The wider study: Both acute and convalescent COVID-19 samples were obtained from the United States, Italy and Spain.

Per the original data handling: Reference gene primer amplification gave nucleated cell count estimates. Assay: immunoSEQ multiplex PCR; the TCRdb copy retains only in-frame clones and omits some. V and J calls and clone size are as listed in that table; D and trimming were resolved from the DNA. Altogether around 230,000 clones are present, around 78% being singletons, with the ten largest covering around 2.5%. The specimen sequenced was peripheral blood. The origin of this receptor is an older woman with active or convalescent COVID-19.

CDR3 DNA sequence: TGTGCCAGCAGCGAAAGACAGGGAATCACAGATACGCAGTATTTT. It codes for CASSERQGITDTQYF. The chain joins TRBV7-3 to TRBJ2-3, with TRBD1 identical over 7 bases. Losses at the gene ends were 5 bases for V and 2 bases for J; bases not matched to a gene: 7. Germline V gives CDR1 SGHTA, CDR2 FQGTGA. The CDR3 length is 15 residues.